The rows below give T cell receptor beta chains drawn from one sample of a study of blood T cell repertoires in COVID-19. The protocol was immunoSEQ multiplex PCR, while the TCRdb copy is restricted to in-frame clones and leaves out a portion. The sample lists 88,000 or so clones; roughly 89% were seen once. Sequences were obtained from peripheral blood. Source of these receptors: a man in his fifties with acute or convalescent COVID-19. CDR3s include the opening cysteine and the closing phenylalanine or tryptophan. Fields, in order: clone size, D gene, V gene, J gene, CDR3 protein, CDR3 DNA. D genes are given only for firm matches. Rows give clone size only sometimes, using once, few, many, or a class for an expanded clone.

.	.	TRBV28	TRBJ2-7	CASRHQGSQREQYF	TGTGCCAGCAGACACCAGGGGTCGCAACGAGAGCAGTACTTC
.	.	TRBV7-9	TRBJ1-1	CASSLGDIIINTEAFF	TGTGCCAGCAGCTTAGGGGACATCATCATTAACACTGAAGCTTTCTTT
.	TRBD2	TRBV5-1	TRBJ2-2	CATSGVLTGELFF	TGCGCCACGAGCGGGGTCCTCACCGGGGAGCTGTTTTTT
few	.	TRBV4-1	TRBJ2-3	CASSQVTKRDTQYF	TGCGCCAGCAGCCAAGTCACGAAGAGAGATACGCAGTATTTT
.	.	TRBV6-5	TRBJ1-1	CASSTGINMNTEAFF	TGTGCCAGCAGTACAGGGATAAACATGAACACTGAAGCTTTCTTT
once	TRBD2	TRBV4-1	TRBJ2-1	CASSRPPGLVDNEQFF	TGCGCCAGCAGCCGACCTCCGGGACTAGTAGACAATGAGCAGTTCTTC
.	TRBD1	TRBV24-1	TRBJ1-5	CATSTGTGEGRNQPQHF	TGTGCCACCTCTACCGGGACAGGGGAGGGTAGGAATCAGCCCCAGCATTTT
.	TRBD1	TRBV5-3	TRBJ1-2	CARSLGQLYGYTF	TGTGCCAGAAGCCTGGGACAGCTCTATGGCTACACCTTC
.	.	TRBV18	TRBJ2-2	CASSAQTGETGELFF	TGTGCCAGCTCAGCCCAAACGGGGGAAACCGGGGAGCTGTTTTTT
.	.	TRBV10-3	TRBJ2-2	CAISARENTGELFF	TGTGCCATCAGTGCCCGGGAGAACACCGGGGAGCTGTTTTTT
.	.	TRBV19	TRBJ1-5	CASSIGGGSNQPQHF	TGTGCCAGTAGTATAGGTGGGGGGAGCAATCAGCCCCAGCATTTT
.	TRBD2	TRBV27	TRBJ2-5	CASRSGGGYQETQYF	TGTGCCAGCAGATCTGGGGGGGGGTACCAAGAGACCCAGTACTTC
.	.	TRBV7-4	TRBJ2-1	CASSPTPTYNEQFF	TGTGCCAGCAGCCCGACACCTACCTACAATGAGCAGTTCTTC
.	.	TRBV11-2	TRBJ2-2	CASSFKGVRPRNTGELFF	TGTGCCAGCAGTTTTAAGGGGGTGCGGCCCAGGAACACCGGGGAGCTGTTTTTT
once	TRBD1	TRBV11-2	TRBJ1-6	CASSSLDRGLNSPLHF	TGTGCCAGCAGCTCCCTGGACAGGGGGCTGAATTCACCCCTCCACTTT
.	TRBD2	TRBV7-3	TRBJ2-1	CASSPSGTTFYNEQFF	TGTGCCAGCAGCCCCTCAGGGACTACCTTCTACAATGAGCAGTTCTTC
once	TRBD2	TRBV4-3	TRBJ2-3	CASSQDRRGVSTDTQYF	TGCGCCAGCAGCCAAGATCGGCGGGGGGTCAGCACAGATACGCAGTATTTT
once	TRBD1	TRBV19	TRBJ2-5	CASSQDREETQYF	TGTGCCAGTAGTCAAGACAGGGAGGAGACCCAGTACTTC
.	.	TRBV5-1	TRBJ2-5	CASSPDSQETQYF	TGCGCCAGCAGCCCAGATTCTCAAGAGACCCAGTACTTC
.	.	TRBV4-1	TRBJ1-1	CASSQDGDGEAFF	TGCGCCAGCAGCCAAGATGGAGACGGCGAAGCTTTCTTT
.	TRBD2	TRBV5-4	TRBJ2-7	CASSLNIAGESEQYF	TGTGCCAGCAGCTTGAACATAGCGGGAGAAAGCGAGCAGTACTTC
.	.	TRBV2	TRBJ2-7	CASSAGAVYEQYF	TGTGCCAGCAGTGCAGGGGCGGTCTACGAGCAGTACTTC
.	.	TRBV2	TRBJ2-7	CASSVRWRPQALF	TGTGCCAGCAGTGTTCGATGGAGGCCCCAGGCCCTCTTC
.	TRBD1	TRBV19	TRBJ2-2	CASSRTGGQHTGELFF	TGTGCCAGTAGTAGAACAGGGGGCCAACACACCGGGGAGCTGTTTTTT
.	TRBD1	TRBV4-2	TRBJ1-2	CASSPAGQNYGYTF	TGTGCCAGCAGCCCTGCGGGACAGAACTATGGCTACACCTTC
.	TRBD1	TRBV3-1/TRBV3-2	TRBJ1-2	CASSLLLKGTGNGYTF	TGTGCCAGCAGCCTTTTACTAAAGGGGACAGGGAATGGCTACACCTTC
.	.	TRBV6-2/TRBV6-3	TRBJ2-1	CASSSPDLLYNEQFF	TGTGCCAGCAGTTCACCGGACTTACTCTACAATGAGCAGTTCTTC